This T cell receptor beta chain was profiled in a study of blood T cell repertoires in COVID-19. Method: immunoSEQ multiplex PCR; TCRdb's copy keeps in-frame clones and lacks some. The sample lists over 100,000 clones, about four fifths seen once, with 4% to 5.5% in the top ten. Germline CDR1 and CDR2: LNHDA and SQIVND (reference sequence). The CDR3 has 13 amino acids. Unmatched junction bases numbered 0, after V lost 4 bases and J lost 6 bases. Specimen: peripheral blood. V is TRBV19 and J is TRBJ2-2; TRBD2 agrees at 9 bases. This clonotype was obtained from a woman in her sixties or seventies with acute or convalescent COVID-19. In nucleotides, the CDR3 is TGTGCCAGTAGTACTAGCGGGGCCGGGGAGCTGTTTTTT. Encoded protein: CASSTSGAGELFF. The whole variable domain, filled in from reference TRBV19 and TRBJ2-2, reads DGGITQSPKYLFRKEGQNVTLSCEQNLNHDAMYWYRQDPGQGLRLIYYSQIVNDFQKGDIAEGYSVSREKKESFPLTVTSAQKNPTAFYLCASSTSGAGELFFGEGSRLTVL.